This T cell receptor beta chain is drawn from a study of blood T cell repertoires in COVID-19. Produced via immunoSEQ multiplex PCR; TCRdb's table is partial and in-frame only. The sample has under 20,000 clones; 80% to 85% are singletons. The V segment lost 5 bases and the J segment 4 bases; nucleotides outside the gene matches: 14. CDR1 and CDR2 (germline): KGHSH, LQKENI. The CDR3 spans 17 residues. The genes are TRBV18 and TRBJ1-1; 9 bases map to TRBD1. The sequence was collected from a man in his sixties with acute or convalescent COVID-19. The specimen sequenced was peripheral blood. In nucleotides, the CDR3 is TGTGCCAGCTCATCAACTTTTCTCGGGACAGGGCCCACTGAAGCTTTCTTT. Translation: CASSSTFLGTGPTEAFF.